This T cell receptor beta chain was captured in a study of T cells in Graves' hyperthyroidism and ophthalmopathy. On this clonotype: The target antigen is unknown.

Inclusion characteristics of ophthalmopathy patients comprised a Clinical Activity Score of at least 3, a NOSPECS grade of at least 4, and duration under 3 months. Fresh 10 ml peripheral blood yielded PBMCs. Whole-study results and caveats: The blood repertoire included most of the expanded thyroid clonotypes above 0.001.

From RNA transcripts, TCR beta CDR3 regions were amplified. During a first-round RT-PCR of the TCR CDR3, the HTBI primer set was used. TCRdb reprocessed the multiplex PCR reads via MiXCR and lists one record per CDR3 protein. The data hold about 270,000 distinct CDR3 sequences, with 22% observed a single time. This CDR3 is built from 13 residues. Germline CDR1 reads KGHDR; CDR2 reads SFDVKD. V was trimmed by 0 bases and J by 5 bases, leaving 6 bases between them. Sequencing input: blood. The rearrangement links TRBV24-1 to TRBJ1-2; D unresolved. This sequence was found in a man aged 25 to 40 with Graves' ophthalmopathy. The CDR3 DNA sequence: TGTGCCACCAGTGATTTGCATCGTTATGGCTACACCTTC. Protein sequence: CATSDLHRYGYTF.